The present entry profiles one T cell receptor beta chain with its context. The antigen remains undetermined. The data stem from a study of cytomegalovirus exposure and HLA in healthy donors. Study summary: The roughly 110 validation repertoires were produced on the same platform as the 670 or so repertoires of the first cohort. This was reported in a later analysis.

Repertoires were generated with immunoSEQ multiplex PCR, while TCRdb's copy carries only in-frame clones and drops some. This sample has tens of thousands of clones, with over 85% found just once. Overall study findings and caveats: Some public TCRs appeared in many individuals, while most sequences were rare. It was approximately 150 TCR beta chains that were listed as cytomegalovirus-associated.

CDR3 length: 23 residues. The sample was PBMCs. V is TRBV21-1 and J is TRBJ2-4; the table names TRBD2, a call not compared with the DNA. TRBV21-1 is listed as a pseudogene. The sequence was obtained from a woman in her thirties in good health and CMV-seronegative. CDR3 sequence: CASSEKRGLAGSPLTIAKNIQYF. The CDR3 nucleotides are TGTGCCAGCAGCGAAAAACGGGGACTAGCGGGATCGCCGCTCACCATAGCCAAAAACATTCAGTACTTC.